A selection of T cell receptor beta chains follows, all from one sample in a study of blood T cells in healthy people across ages. TCRdb reprocessed the 5' RACE reads via MiXCR and lists one record per CDR3 protein. Of approximately 600,000 distinct CDR3 sequences detected, about 53% appear once; the ten largest clones hold 30% to 40%. The sequenced sample was blood. These receptor sequences come from a man aged 55 to 70 in good health. Each CDR3 is given with its conserved first and last residue. Each record gives: J gene, D gene, V gene, clone size, CDR3 DNA, CDR3 protein. The D gene is left open where the match is weak. For some rows the clone size is stated as once, few or many, or as a class when expanded; others skip it.

>TRBJ2-7|TRBD2|TRBV2|NA
TGTGCCAGCAGTGGACTAGCGGGTTTCTCCTACGAGCAGTACTTC
CASSGLAGFSYEQYF
>TRBJ2-7|NA|TRBV20-1|few
TGCAGTGCTCCTGGACTCCCGTTTTACAATGAGCAGTACTTC
CSAPGLPFYNEQYF
>TRBJ1-2|NA|TRBV29-1|NA
TGCAGCGTTGATTTGCAGGGTGGTGGCTACACCTTC
CSVDLQGGGYTF
>TRBJ2-3|NA|TRBV11-2|NA
TGTGCCAGCAGCTATGTCGGATACCTCACAGATACGCAGTATTTT
CASSYVGYLTDTQYF
>TRBJ2-7|TRBD2|TRBV10-3|NA
TGTGCCATCAGTGAGTCGGGGGTAGCGGGGCTCTACGAGCAGTACTTC
CAISESGVAGLYEQYF
>TRBJ2-7|TRBD1|TRBV6-2/TRBV6-3|NA
TGTGCCAGCAGTACTGGGGACAGGTACTACGAGCAGTACTTC
CASSTGDRYYEQYF
>TRBJ2-3|NA|TRBV2|once
TGTGCCAGCGGGCCCCGGAGCGGGAGCACAGATACGCAGTATTTT
CASGPRSGSTDTQYF
>TRBJ2-7|NA|TRBV20-1|few
TGCAGTGCTCGGGCTCCAACCTCCTCCTACGAGCAGTACTTC
CSARAPTSSYEQYF
>TRBJ2-7|NA|TRBV20-1|NA
TGCAGTGCTAGAGAAACTCCAGGGTACGAGCAGTACTTC
CSARETPGYEQYF
>TRBJ1-2|TRBD1|TRBV12-3/TRBV12-4|NA
TGTGCCAGCAGTTTAGCGCACACAGGGGCGAACTATGGCTACACCTTC
CASSLAHTGANYGYTF
>TRBJ2-7|TRBD1|TRBV4-1|NA
TGCGCCAGCAGCCCAGGGGGTGCGGGTGCAGGCCCCTACGAGCAGTACTTC
CASSPGGAGAGPYEQYF
>TRBJ2-1|NA|TRBV25-1|few
TGTGCCAGCAGTGATGCCCGGGGGCAGTTCTTC
CASSDARGQFF
>TRBJ1-5|NA|TRBV6-5|NA
TGTGCCAGCAGTTACTCAAAAGATCAGCCCCAGCATTTT
CASSYSKDQPQHF
>TRBJ2-5|NA|TRBV4-2|NA
TGTGCCGGCATTCTGGCGGGGCCTGACCAAGAGACCCAGTACTTC
CAGILAGPDQETQYF
>TRBJ2-5|TRBD1|TRBV10-3|NA
TGTGCCATCAGTGAGTCCGGGACAGCTAAAGAGACCCAGTACTTC
CAISESGTAKETQYF
>TRBJ2-1|TRBD1|TRBV12-5|NA
TGTGCTAGTGGTTTGGCGAGGGGGACAGACTCCTACAATGAGCAGTTCTTC
CASGLARGTDSYNEQFF
>TRBJ2-1|TRBD2|TRBV20-1|few
TGCAGTGCTAGAGATGGACTAGCGGGGCGGAACAATGAGCAGTTCTTC
CSARDGLAGRNNEQFF
>TRBJ2-1|TRBD1|TRBV2|many
TGTGCCAGCAGAGCGACAGGGGGTGAGCAGTTCTTC
CASRATGGEQFF
>TRBJ2-5|TRBD1|TRBV2|once
TGTGCCAGCAGTGGGGACAGGGCTCGGCCATTCCAAGAGACCCAGTACTTC
CASSGDRARPFQETQYF
>TRBJ2-5|NA|TRBV12-3/TRBV12-4|NA
TGTGCCAGCAGTTTAGGTTCAAGCGGACTCCAAGAGACCCAGTACTTC
CASSLGSSGLQETQYF
>TRBJ2-4|NA|TRBV29-1|few
TGCAGCGTTACCAAACAGGGTAACATTCAGTACTTC
CSVTKQGNIQYF
>TRBJ2-7|TRBD2|TRBV2|NA
TGTGCCAGCAGTGAGCGGGGGGGCAACCACGAGCAGTACTTC
CASSERGGNHEQYF
>TRBJ2-2|TRBD2|TRBV11-2|NA
TGTGCCAGCATGGGACTAGCGACAAACACCGGGGAGCTGTTTTTT
CASMGLATNTGELFF
>TRBJ2-5|NA|TRBV28|NA
TGTGCCAGCAGTCGACGGGAAATAGAGACCCAGTACTTC
CASSRREIETQYF
>TRBJ2-6|TRBD1|TRBV10-2|few
TGCGCCAGCAGTAGAGGGACAGGGTTTGGGGCCAACGTCCTGACTTTC
CASSRGTGFGANVLTF
>TRBJ2-7|TRBD1|TRBV6-5|NA
TGTGCCAGCAGTTTACAGGGGGCTGCTGACGAGCAGTACTTC
CASSLQGAADEQYF
>TRBJ1-2|NA|TRBV11-2|NA
TGTGCCAGCAGCTTAGATAGGAGCGTTTGGGGCTACACCTTC
CASSLDRSVWGYTF
>TRBJ2-7|TRBD1|TRBV12-3/TRBV12-4|NA
TGTGCCAGCAGTTCCGGACAGGGTAGCGAGCAGTACTTC
CASSSGQGSEQYF
>TRBJ2-5|TRBD1|TRBV2|NA
TGTGCCAGCAGTGTAGGACAGGGAATAGTGGAGACCCAGTACTTC
CASSVGQGIVETQYF
>TRBJ2-7|TRBD1|TRBV29-1|many
TGCAGCGTCGAGTCGACAGGGGGTAGCGAGCAGTACTTC
CSVESTGGSEQYF
>TRBJ2-5|NA|TRBV20-1|few
TGCAGTGTAGGCGCTTACCAAGAGACCCAGTACTTC
CSVGAYQETQYF
>TRBJ2-5|TRBD2|TRBV5-1|NA
TGCGCCAGCAGCTTGGCCCTAGCGGGGGGTTCCCAAGAGACCCAGTACTTC
CASSLALAGGSQETQYF
>TRBJ2-5|NA|TRBV5-1|NA
TGCGCCAGCGGCCTCAGGGGAAACCAAGAGACCCAGTACTTC
CASGLRGNQETQYF
>TRBJ2-7|TRBD2|TRBV28|NA
TGTGCCAGCAGCCCGGGACTAGCGGGGAGATTCTACGAGCAGTACTTC
CASSPGLAGRFYEQYF
>TRBJ2-1|TRBD2|TRBV6-1|NA
TGTGCCAGCAGTGTCCCTACTAGCGGGGGTGAGCAGTTCTTC
CASSVPTSGGEQFF
>TRBJ1-2|NA|TRBV20-1|once
TGCAGTGCTAGGGATTCCCCCTATGGCTACACCTTC
CSARDSPYGYTF
>TRBJ1-4|NA|TRBV21-1|NA
TGTGCCGGCAGCAAAGGGGCCCCGACAGGGTTTCGAGAAAAACTGTTTTTT
CAGSKGAPTGFREKLFF
>TRBJ2-3|TRBD2|TRBV20-1|many
TGCAGTGCTTCCCTAGCGGGGGGGCTTGTAGATACGCAGTATTTT
CSASLAGGLVDTQYF
>TRBJ2-5|TRBD2|TRBV11-2|NA
TGTGCCAGCAGCCCGGGACTAGCGGGGGGTTGGGAGACCCAGTACTTC
CASSPGLAGGWETQYF
>TRBJ2-5|NA|TRBV5-1|NA
TGCGCCAGCAGCTTGGTTCCCGGCAGACAAGAGACCCAGTACTTC
CASSLVPGRQETQYF
>TRBJ2-6|TRBD1|TRBV5-5|NA
TGTGCCAGCAGCCCACGGGACAGGGAAAACTCTGGGGCCAACGCCCTGACTTTC
CASSPRDRENSGANALTF
>TRBJ2-3|NA|TRBV12-3/TRBV12-4|once
TGTGCCAGCAGGCATGCCCCCACAGATACGCAGTATTTT
CASRHAPTDTQYF
>TRBJ2-2|NA|TRBV5-1|once
TGCGCCAGCAGCTTGTTTCGTCGGGGGAACACCGGGGAGCTGTTTTTT
CASSLFRRGNTGELFF
>TRBJ2-5|NA|TRBV28|NA
TGTGCCAGCACCATCAGGGCACAAGAGACCCAGTACTTC
CASTIRAQETQYF
>TRBJ1-2|NA|TRBV2|few
TGTGCCAGCAGCGTTTCCCTGCAGGGCGGATATGGCTACACCTTC
CASSVSLQGGYGYTF
>TRBJ2-4|TRBD1|TRBV20-1|few
TGCAGTGCGGGACAGGGGGCAATGGACATTCAGTACTTC
CSAGQGAMDIQYF
>TRBJ1-4|TRBD1|TRBV29-1|NA
TGCAGCGTTGGTGGGACAGGGGAAGAAAAACTGTTTTTT
CSVGGTGEEKLFF
>TRBJ1-2|NA|TRBV14|NA
TGTGCCAGCAGCCAAGATATCGAAACTGTCGGCTATGGCTACACCTTC
CASSQDIETVGYGYTF
>TRBJ1-2|NA|TRBV6-5|once
TGTGCCAGCAGTTCGGGACGGAGGGACGGGGGCTACACCTTC
CASSSGRRDGGYTF
>TRBJ2-3|NA|TRBV6-1|NA
TGTGCCAGCAAACAAGGGACGGGCACAGATACGCAGTATTTT
CASKQGTGTDTQYF
>TRBJ2-1|TRBD2|TRBV18|NA
TGTGCCAGCTCCCCCGGCACTAGCGGTCTCTACAATGAGCAGTTCTTC
CASSPGTSGLYNEQFF
>TRBJ2-3|NA|TRBV20-1|many
TGCAGTGCCCCCCCAGACTATCCCACAGATACGCAGTATTTT
CSAPPDYPTDTQYF
>TRBJ2-4|NA|TRBV29-1|NA
TGCAGCGTTTTTGACTTAGCCAAAAACATTCAGTACTTC
CSVFDLAKNIQYF
>TRBJ2-7|NA|TRBV9|NA
TGTGCCAGCAGCGTAGGCAATCACGAGCAGTACTTC
CASSVGNHEQYF
>TRBJ2-5|NA|TRBV18|NA
TGTGCCAGCTCACCAAGGCTAGCTTTGGAGACCCAGTACTTC
CASSPRLALETQYF
>TRBJ2-5|TRBD1|TRBV10-3|NA
TGTGCCATCAGACCTGGGACAGGGTCAGAGACCCAGTACTTC
CAIRPGTGSETQYF
>TRBJ2-3|TRBD2|TRBV2|NA
TGTGCCAGCAGTGAAGGACTAGCTGGAGATACGCAGTATTTT
CASSEGLAGDTQYF
>TRBJ2-2|TRBD1|TRBV2|NA
TGTGCCAGCACCTCGACAGGGGGAGGCACCGGGGAGCTGTTTTTT
CASTSTGGGTGELFF
>TRBJ2-5|NA|TRBV21-1|few
TGTGCCAGCAGCAAACCGGGACTGCAACAAGAGACCCAGTACTTC
CASSKPGLQQETQYF
>TRBJ1-2|NA|TRBV12-3/TRBV12-4|NA
TGTGCCAGCAGCCGGACGGAGTATGGCTACACCTTC
CASSRTEYGYTF